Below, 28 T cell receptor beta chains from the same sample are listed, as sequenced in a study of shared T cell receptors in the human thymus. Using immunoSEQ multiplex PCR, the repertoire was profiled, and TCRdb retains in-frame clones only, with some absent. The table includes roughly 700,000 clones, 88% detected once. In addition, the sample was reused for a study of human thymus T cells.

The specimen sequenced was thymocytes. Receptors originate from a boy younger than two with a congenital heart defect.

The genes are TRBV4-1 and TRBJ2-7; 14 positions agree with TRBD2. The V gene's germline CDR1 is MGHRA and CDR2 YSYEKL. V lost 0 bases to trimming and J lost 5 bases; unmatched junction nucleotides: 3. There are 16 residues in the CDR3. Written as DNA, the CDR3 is TGCGCCAGCAGCCAAGATGGGGGACTAGCGGGAGACGAGCAGTACTTC. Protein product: CASSQDGGLAGDEQYF.

CDR3 in amino acids: CASSDNPGQGANGYTF. For the CDR3, the DNA is TGTGCCAGCAGCGACAACCCGGGACAGGGGGCGAATGGCTACACCTTC. The chain recombines TRBV11-1 with TRBJ1-2; the match to TRBD1 covers 12 bases. V trimming: 5 bases; J trimming: 6 bases; junction bases outside the gene matches: 10. CDR3 size: 16 residues. Germline values: CDR1 SGHAT, CDR2 FQDESV (reference sequence).

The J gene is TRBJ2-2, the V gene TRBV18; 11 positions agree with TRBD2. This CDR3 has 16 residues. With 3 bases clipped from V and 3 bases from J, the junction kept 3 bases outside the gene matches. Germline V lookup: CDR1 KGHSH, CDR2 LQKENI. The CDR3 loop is CASSPTSGRHTGELFF. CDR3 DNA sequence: TGTGCCAGCTCACCTACTAGCGGGAGACACACCGGGGAGCTGTTTTTT.

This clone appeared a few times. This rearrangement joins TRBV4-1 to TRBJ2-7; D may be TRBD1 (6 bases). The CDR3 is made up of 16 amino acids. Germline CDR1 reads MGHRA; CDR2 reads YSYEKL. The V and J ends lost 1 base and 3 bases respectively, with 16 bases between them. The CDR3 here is CASSQAHPGVGYEQYF. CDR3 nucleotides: TGCGCCAGCAGCCAAGCGCACCCAGGGGTGGGCTACGAGCAGTACTTC.

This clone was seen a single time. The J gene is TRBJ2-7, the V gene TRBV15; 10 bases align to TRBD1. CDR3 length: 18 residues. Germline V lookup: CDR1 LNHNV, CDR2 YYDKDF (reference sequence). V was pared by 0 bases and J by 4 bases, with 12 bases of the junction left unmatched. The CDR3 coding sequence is TGTGCCACCAGCAGAGATCTAGGGCGGACAGGGGGGTGGTACGAGCAGTACTTC. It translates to CATSRDLGRTGGWYEQYF.

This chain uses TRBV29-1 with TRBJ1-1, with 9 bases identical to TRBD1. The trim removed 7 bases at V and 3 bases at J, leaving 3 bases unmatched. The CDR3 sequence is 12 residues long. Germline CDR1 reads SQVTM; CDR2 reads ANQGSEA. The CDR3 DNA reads TGCAGCGGGGACAGGGTAGACACTGAAGCTTTCTTT. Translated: CSGDRVDTEAFF.

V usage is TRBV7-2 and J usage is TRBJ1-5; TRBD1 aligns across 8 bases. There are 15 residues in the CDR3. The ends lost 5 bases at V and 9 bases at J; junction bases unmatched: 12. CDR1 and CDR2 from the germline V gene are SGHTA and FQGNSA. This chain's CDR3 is CASSAGQGGPGPQHF. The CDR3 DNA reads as TGTGCCAGCAGCGCCGGACAGGGAGGCCCAGGGCCCCAGCATTTT.

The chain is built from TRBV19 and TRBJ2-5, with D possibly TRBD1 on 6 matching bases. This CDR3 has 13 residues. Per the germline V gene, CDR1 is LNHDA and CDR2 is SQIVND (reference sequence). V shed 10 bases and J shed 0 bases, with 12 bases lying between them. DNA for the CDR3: TGTGCCACGACCGACAGGAACCAAGAGACCCAGTACTTC. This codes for CATTDRNQETQYF.

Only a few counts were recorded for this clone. The CDR3 DNA reads TGTGCCAGCAGGGCGGGACTAGCGGCCTTTTGGCAGTACTTC. Translation: CASRAGLAAFWQYF. The V and J genes are TRBV28 and TRBJ2-7; 11 nucleotides align to TRBD2. Trimming at V came to 6 bases and at J to 9 bases, leaving 10 bases not matched to a gene. Germline V gene data show CDR1 as MDHEN and CDR2 as SYDVKM. The CDR3 has 14 amino acids.

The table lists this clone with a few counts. The CDR3 nucleotides read TGCGCCAGCAGCCACCGGGACACTCGCACTGAAGCTTTCTTT. Translation: CASSHRDTRTEAFF. This rearrangement joins TRBV5-1 to TRBJ1-1, with D possibly TRBD1 on 6 matching bases. CDR1 is SGHRS, CDR2 YFSETQ, per germline. V lost 4 bases and J 4 bases, leaving 14 bases between the germline ends. The CDR3 totals 14 residues. The full variable domain, rest sourced from reference TRBV5-1 and TRBJ1-1, is KAGVTQTPRYLIKTRGQQVTLSCSPISGHRSVSWYQQTPGQGLQFLFEYFSETQRNKGNFPGRFSGRQFSNSRSEMNVSTLELGDSALYLCASSHRDTRTEAFFGQGTRLTVV.

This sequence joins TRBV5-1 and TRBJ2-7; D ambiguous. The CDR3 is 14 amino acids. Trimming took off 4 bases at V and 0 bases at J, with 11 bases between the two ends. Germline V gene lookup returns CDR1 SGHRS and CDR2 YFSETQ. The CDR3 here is CASSPRPSSYEQYF. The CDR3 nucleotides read TGCGCCAGCAGCCCTAGACCCAGCTCCTACGAGCAGTACTTC.

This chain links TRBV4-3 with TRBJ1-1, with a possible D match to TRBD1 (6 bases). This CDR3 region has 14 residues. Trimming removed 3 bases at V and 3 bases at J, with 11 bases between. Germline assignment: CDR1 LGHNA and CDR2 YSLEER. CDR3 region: CASSQRGPDTEAFF. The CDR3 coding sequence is TGCGCCAGCAGCCAGCGGGGGCCGGACACTGAAGCTTTCTTT.

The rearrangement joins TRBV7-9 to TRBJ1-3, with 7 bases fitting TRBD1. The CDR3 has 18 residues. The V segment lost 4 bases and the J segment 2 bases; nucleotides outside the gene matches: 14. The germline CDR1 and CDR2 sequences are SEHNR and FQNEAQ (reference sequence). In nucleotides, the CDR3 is TGTGCCAGCAGCTCCCGGGACAGACACAAAGATCCTGGAAACACCATATATTTT. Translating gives CASSSRDRHKDPGNTIYF.

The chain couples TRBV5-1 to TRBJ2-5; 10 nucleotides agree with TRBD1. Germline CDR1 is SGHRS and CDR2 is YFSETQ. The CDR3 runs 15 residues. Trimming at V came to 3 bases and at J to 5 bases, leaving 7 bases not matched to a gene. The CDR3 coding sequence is TGCGCCAGCAGCTGGGGACAGGGGCCAGCGGAGACCCAGTACTTC. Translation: CASSWGQGPAETQYF.

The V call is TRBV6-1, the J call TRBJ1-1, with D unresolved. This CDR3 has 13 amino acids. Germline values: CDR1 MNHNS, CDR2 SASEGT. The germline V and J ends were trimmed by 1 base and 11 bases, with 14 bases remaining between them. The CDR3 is CASSEDVGERAFF. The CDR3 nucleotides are TGTGCCAGCAGTGAAGATGTGGGTGAGAGGGCTTTCTTT.

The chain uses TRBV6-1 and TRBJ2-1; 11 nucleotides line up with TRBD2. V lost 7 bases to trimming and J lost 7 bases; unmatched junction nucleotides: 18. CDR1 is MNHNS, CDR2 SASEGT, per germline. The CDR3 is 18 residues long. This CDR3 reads CASNDYSPGLAVGNEQFF. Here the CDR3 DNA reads TGTGCCAGCAATGATTACTCTCCGGGACTAGCGGTGGGGAATGAGCAGTTCTTC.

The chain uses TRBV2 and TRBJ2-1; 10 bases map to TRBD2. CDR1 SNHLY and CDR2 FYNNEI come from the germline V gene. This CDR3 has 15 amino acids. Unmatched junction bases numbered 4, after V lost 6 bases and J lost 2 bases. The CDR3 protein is CASRISGRPYNEQFF. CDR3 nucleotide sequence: TGTGCCAGCAGGATTAGCGGGAGGCCCTACAATGAGCAGTTCTTC.

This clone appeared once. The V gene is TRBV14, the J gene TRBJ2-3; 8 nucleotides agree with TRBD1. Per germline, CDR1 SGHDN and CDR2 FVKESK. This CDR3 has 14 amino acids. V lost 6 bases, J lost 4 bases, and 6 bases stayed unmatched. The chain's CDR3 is CASRKTGVADTQYF. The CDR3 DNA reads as TGTGCCAGCAGGAAGACAGGGGTTGCAGATACGCAGTATTTT.

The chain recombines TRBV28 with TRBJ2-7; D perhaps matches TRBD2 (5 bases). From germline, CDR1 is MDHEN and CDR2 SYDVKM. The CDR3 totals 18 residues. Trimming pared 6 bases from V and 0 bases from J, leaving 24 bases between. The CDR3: CASRPPRLAEGSSYEQYF. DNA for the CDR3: TGTGCCAGCAGACCTCCCCGCCTAGCCGAGGGAAGCTCCTACGAGCAGTACTTC.

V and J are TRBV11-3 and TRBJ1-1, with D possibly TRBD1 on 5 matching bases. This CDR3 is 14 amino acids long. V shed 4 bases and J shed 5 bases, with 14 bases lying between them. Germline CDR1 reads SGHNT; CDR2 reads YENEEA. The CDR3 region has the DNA TGTGCCAGCAGCTCCAGCGGGGCGGGGACTGAAGCTTTCTTT. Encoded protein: CASSSSGAGTEAFF.

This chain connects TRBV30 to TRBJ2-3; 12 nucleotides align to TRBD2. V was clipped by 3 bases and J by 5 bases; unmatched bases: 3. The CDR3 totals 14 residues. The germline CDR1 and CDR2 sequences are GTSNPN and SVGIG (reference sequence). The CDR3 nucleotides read TGTGCCTGGAGCCGACTAGCGGGAGAAGATACGCAGTATTTT. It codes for CAWSRLAGEDTQYF.

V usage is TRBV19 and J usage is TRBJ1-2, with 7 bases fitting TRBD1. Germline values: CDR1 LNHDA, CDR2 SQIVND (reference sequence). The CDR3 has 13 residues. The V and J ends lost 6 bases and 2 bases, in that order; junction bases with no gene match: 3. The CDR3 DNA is TGTGCCAGTAGACAGGGGCCAAACTATGGCTACACCTTC. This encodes CASRQGPNYGYTF. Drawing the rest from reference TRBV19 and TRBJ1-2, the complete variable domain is DGGITQSPKYLFRKEGQNVTLSCEQNLNHDAMYWYRQDPGQGLRLIYYSQIVNDFQKGDIAEGYSVSREKKESFPLTVTSAQKNPTAFYLCASRQGPNYGYTFGSGTRLTVV.

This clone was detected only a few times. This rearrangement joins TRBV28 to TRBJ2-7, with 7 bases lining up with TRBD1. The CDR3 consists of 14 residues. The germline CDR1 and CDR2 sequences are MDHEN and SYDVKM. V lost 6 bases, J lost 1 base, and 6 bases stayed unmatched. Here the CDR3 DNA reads TGTGCCAGCAGCTACAGGGGACGATCCTACGAGCAGTACTTC. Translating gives CASSYRGRSYEQYF.

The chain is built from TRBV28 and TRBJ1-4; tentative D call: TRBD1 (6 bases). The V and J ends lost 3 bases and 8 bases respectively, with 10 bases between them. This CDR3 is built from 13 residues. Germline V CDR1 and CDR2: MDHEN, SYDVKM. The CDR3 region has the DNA TGTGCCAGCAGTTTCGAAACAGGGGAAAAACTGTTTTTT. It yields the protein CASSFETGEKLFF.

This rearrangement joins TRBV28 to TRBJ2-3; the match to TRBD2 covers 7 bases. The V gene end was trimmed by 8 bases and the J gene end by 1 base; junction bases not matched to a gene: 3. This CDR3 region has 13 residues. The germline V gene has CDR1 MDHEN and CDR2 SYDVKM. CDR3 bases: TGTGCCAGCGAGCGGGACGGCACAGATACGCAGTATTTT. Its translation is CASERDGTDTQYF.

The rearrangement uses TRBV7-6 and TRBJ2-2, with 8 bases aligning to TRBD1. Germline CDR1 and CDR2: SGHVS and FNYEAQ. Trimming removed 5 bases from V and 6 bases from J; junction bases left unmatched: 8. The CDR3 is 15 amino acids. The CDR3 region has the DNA TGTGCCAGCAGCCCCCCAAAACAGGGGGCCGGGGAGCTGTTTTTT. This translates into CASSPPKQGAGELFF. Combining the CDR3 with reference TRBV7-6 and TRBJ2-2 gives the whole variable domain GAGVSQSPRYKVTKRGQDVALRCDPISGHVSLYWYRQALGQGPEFLTYFNYEAQQDKSGLPNDRFSAERPEGSISTLTIQRTEQRDSAMYRCASSPPKQGAGELFFGEGSRLTVL.

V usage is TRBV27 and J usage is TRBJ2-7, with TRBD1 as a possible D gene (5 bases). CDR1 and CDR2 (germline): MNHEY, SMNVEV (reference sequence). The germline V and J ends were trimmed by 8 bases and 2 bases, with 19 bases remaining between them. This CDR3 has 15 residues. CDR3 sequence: CASSSRRQRPYEQYF. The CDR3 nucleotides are TGTGCCAGCTCGAGTAGACGACAGAGACCCTACGAGCAGTACTTC.

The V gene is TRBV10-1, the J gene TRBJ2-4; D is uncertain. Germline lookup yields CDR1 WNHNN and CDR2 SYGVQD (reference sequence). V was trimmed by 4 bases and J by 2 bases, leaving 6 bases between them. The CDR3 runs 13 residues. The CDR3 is CASSAVTKNIQYF. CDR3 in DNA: TGCGCCAGCAGTGCGGTTACCAAAAACATTCAGTACTTC.